The rows below give T cell receptor beta chains drawn from one sample of a study of control samples from healthy donors and cancer patients. The table came from immunoSEQ multiplex PCR; TCRdb's copy has only in-frame clones and leaves some out. This table holds about 110,000 clones, 90% found once. Sequencing was carried out using blood. The source of these receptors is a human donor in good health. The donor label of this sample is uncertain. Each CDR3 is given with its conserved first and last residue. A D gene is named only where the DNA matches it firmly. Only part of the rows carry a size: once, few, many, or a class if the clone is expanded.

clone size | J gene | CDR3 length | D gene | V gene | CDR3 protein | CDR3 DNA
NA | TRBJ2-2 | 15 | TRBD1 | TRBV5-4 | CASSSGQGITGELFF | TGTGCCAGCAGCTCAGGACAGGGCATAACCGGGGAGCTGTTTTTT
NA | TRBJ2-7 | 14 | NA | TRBV11-2 | CASSPDMGSYEQYF | TGTGCCAGCAGCCCAGATATGGGCTCCTACGAGCAGTACTTC
NA | TRBJ1-1 | 12 | NA | TRBV28 | CAAGRGATEAFF | TGTGCCGCGGGCAGGGGCGCGACTGAAGCTTTCTTT
NA | TRBJ2-7 | 14 | NA | TRBV11-2 | CASSRSIQLYEQYF | TGTGCCAGCAGCCGATCTATACAGCTCTACGAGCAGTACTTC
medium-sized | TRBJ2-5 | 16 | NA | TRBV27 | CASSLSSPGTWGTQYF | TGTGCCAGCAGTTTATCATCCCCGGGGACTTGGGGGACCCAGTACTTC
NA | TRBJ1-5 | 15 | NA | TRBV5-1 | CASSLAGDSNQPQHF | TGCGCCAGCAGCTTGGCCGGAGATAGCAATCAGCCCCAGCATTTT
NA | TRBJ1-6 | 15 | NA | TRBV10-3 | CAISESGQSNSPLHF | TGTGCCATCAGTGAGTCGGGGCAGAGCAATTCACCCCTCCACTTT
NA | TRBJ1-2 | 13 | NA | TRBV28 | CASSTGTAYGYNF | TGTGCCAGCAGCACCGGGACGGCTTATGGCTACAACTTC
NA | TRBJ1-1 | 13 | TRBD1 | TRBV2 | CASSQGGNTEAFF | TGTGCCAGCTCCCAGGGGGGGAACACTGAAGCTTTCTTT
NA | TRBJ1-2 | 16 | TRBD1 | TRBV3-1/TRBV3-2 | CASSQDYQGAKQGYTF | TGTGCCAGCAGCCAAGATTATCAGGGGGCGAAGCAGGGCTACACCTTC
NA | TRBJ2-3 | 13 | NA | TRBV10-3 | CAISDPLTDTQYF | TGTGCCATCAGTGATCCACTTACAGATACGCAGTATTTT
few | TRBJ1-2 | 14 | NA | TRBV7-2 | CASSPGAANYGYTF | TGTGCCAGCAGCCCAGGGGCAGCCAACTATGGCTACACCTTC
NA | TRBJ2-7 | 16 | NA | TRBV27 | CASSLKSTAFTYEQYF | TGTGCCAGCAGTTTAAAGAGTACAGCCTTTACCTACGAGCAGTACTTC
NA | TRBJ2-5 | 11 | NA | TRBV7-9 | CAVGNQETQYF | TGTGCCGTAGGCAACCAAGAGACCCAGTACTTC
NA | TRBJ1-2 | 17 | TRBD1 | TRBV25-1 | CASSEYFRDRDPYGYTF | TGTGCCAGCAGTGAATACTTCCGGGACAGGGATCCCTATGGCTACACCTTC